This T cell receptor (beta chain) was captured in a study of control samples from healthy donors and cancer patients. Germline V gives CDR1 MNHEY, CDR2 SVGEGT. The CDR3 runs 16 residues. With 5 bases removed from V and 4 bases from J, the gap between germline ends came to 18 bases. This clone occurred once. Sequencing was performed with immunoSEQ multiplex PCR; in TCRdb, only in-frame clones are kept and a portion is missing. The table includes roughly 79,000 clones, roughly 80% detected once. This TCR was sampled from a man aged 50-60 years in good health. V usage is TRBV6-2 or TRBV6-3 and J usage is TRBJ2-1, with D unresolved. The source material was blood. The CDR3 coding sequence is TGTGCCAGCAGTGAGATAAGAGCTTTCCTTTACAATGAGCAGTTCTTC. Amino acid sequence: CASSEIRAFLYNEQFF.